This T cell receptor beta chain was recovered during a study of spatial heterogeneity in lung cancer (dated by TCRdb to the late 2010s). Background on the whole study: Beta-chain transcripts were consistently detected in greater numbers than alpha-chain transcripts, which likely reflected higher beta-chain transcript abundance. In the raw uncorrected reads, each unique combination of TCR and UMI appeared more than ten times on average. Both alpha and beta chains were TCR-sequenced in samples taken at surgery, namely 220 tumor regions, fewer than 85 matched nontumor lung samples and approximately 51 PBMC samples. The study linked features of the TCR repertoire to counts of nonsynonymous mutations, which were determined by whole-exome sequencing of tumor tissue. In non-small cell lung cancer, the study quantitatively compared TCR alpha and beta repertoires across several tumor regions, matched nontumor lung, and blood. Points the paper makes about the study in general: Additional single-cell paired TCR alpha and beta sequencing was considered necessary to confirm, at a functional level, the hypothesis that regional TCRs recognize regional mutations. Ubiquitous expanded tumor TCRs were detected in blood more often at tumor resection than at routine follow-up.

The V end loses 4 bases and the J end loses 2 bases, and a stretch of 9 bases separates them. From the germline V gene (reference sequence), CDR1 is SGHNT and CDR2 is YYREEE. Spanning cysteine to phenylalanine, the CDR3 consists of 14 amino acids. The retained sequence is limited to the CDR3, 42 bases, with the frame set at the first base. Receptor amplification or capture employed 5' RACE. The sequencer listed for this sample is NextSeq 500. To allow correction of PCR and sequencing errors, the TCR library protocol tagged every TCR cDNA molecule with a unique molecular identifier. As for how the authors treated the data: TCR identification, UMI-based error correction and CDR3 extraction were performed with Decombinator tools. TCRs above a frequency of 2 per 1,000, corresponding to the top 1% of the tumor frequency distribution, were defined as expanded. Renyi diversity was calculated using the R vegan package after each repertoire was subsampled 100 times to 5,000 TCRs. CDR3 similarity networks were built from amino acid triplet string-kernel similarity, connecting CDR3s with pairwise similarity above 0.82. TCRdb trimmed public reads at Q25 via fastp, called clones via MiXCR and kept in-frame beta chains. For every CDR3 protein sequence, its rows merge into one entry that carries the most common genes and DNA. The V and J calls, along with clone size, are taken from TCRdb and not from the paper's own processing. The sample profile shows 40,000 to 55,000 distinct CDR3 sequences; roughly an eighth of them were found once. The ten largest clonotypes hold around three fifths of the sample.

This clonotype appeared a few times. Its antigen remains unidentified. One base away there is no much larger clone; base qualities are not given. The sample's time point, from its label and the paper: sample taken at primary tumor resection. The donors were fewer than 90 patients from the lung TRACERx cohort who had early-stage, untreated non-small cell lung cancer. Whole RNA extracted from tumor and nontumor lung tissue, or from cryopreserved PBMC samples, was used for TCR sequencing without cell sorting. A patient was chosen for TCR sequencing only when enough RNA was available from at least two tumor regions.

The source is a male donor with early-stage non-small cell lung cancer. Material: PBMCs, obtained at surgery. The rearranged segments are TRBV5-4 and TRBJ2-2; too little of a D gene remains to name it. The nucleotide sequence is given as TGTGCCAGCAGCCCCTCACTAAACACCGGGGAGCTGTTTTTT. The encoded protein is CASSPSLNTGELFF. Outside the CDR3, residues come from the reference TRBV5-4 and TRBJ2-2 proteins, so the full variable domain is: ETGVTQSPTHLIKTRGQQVTLRCSSQSGHNTVSWYQQALGQGPQFIFQYYREEENGRGNFPPRFSGLQFPNYSSELNVNALELDDSALYLCASSPSLNTGELFFGEGSRLTVL.